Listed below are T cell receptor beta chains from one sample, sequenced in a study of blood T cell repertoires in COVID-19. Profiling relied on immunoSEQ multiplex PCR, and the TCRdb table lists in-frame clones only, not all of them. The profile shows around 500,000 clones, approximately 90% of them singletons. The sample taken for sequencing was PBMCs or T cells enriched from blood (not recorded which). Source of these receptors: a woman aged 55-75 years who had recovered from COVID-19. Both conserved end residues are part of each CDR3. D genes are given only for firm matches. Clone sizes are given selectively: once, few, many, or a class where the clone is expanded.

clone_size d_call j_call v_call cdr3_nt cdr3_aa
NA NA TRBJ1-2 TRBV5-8 TGTGCCAGCAGCTCTCCCCTGACAGCTTTCTATGGCTACACCTTC CASSSPLTAFYGYTF
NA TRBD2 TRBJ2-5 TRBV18 TGTGCCAGCTCACCACCGGGACTAGCGGGTTCTCAAGAGACCCAGTACTTC CASSPPGLAGSQETQYF
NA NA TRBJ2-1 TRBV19 TGTGCCAGCTCGACAGTGAATGAGCAGTTCTTC CASSTVNEQFF
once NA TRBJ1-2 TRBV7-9 TGTGCCAGCAGCTTGGAGGGAAACTTCTATGGCTACACCTTC CASSLEGNFYGYTF
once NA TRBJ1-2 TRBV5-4 TGTGCCAGCAGCTTGGAGAGCTCCGGCTATGGCTACACCTTC CASSLESSGYGYTF
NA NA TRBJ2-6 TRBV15 TGTGCCACCAGCAGAGATGGGGACACCTCTGGGGCCAACGTCCTGACTTTC CATSRDGDTSGANVLTF
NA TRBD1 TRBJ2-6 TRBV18 TGTGCCAGCTCACCGCAGGGGGAAGCTGGGGCCAACGTCCTGACTTTC CASSPQGEAGANVLTF
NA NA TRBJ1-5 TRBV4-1 TGCGCCAGCAGCCAAGCACAGGGTGGGTCCGGTCAGCCCCAGCATTTT CASSQAQGGSGQPQHF
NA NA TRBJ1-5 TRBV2 TGTGCCAGCAGGTTCGGACAAATCGGCAATCAGCCCCAGCATTTT CASRFGQIGNQPQHF
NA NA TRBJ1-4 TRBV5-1 TGCGCCAGCAGCTTGGTCTTCGGGGAGACTAATGAAAAACTGTTTTTT CASSLVFGETNEKLFF
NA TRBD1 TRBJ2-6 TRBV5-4 TGTGCCAGCAGCCCGCAGGGGGCGCAAGGGGCCAACGTCCTGACTTTC CASSPQGAQGANVLTF
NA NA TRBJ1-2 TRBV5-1 TGCGCCAGCAGCTTGGAGGCAGGCTATGGCTACACCTTC CASSLEAGYGYTF
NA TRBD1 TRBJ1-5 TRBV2 TGTGCCAGCAGTGGAACAGGGGATCAGCCCCAGCATTTT CASSGTGDQPQHF
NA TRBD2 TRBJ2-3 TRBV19 TGTGCCAGTAGTATAGATTGGCGGGGGGATACGCAGTATTTT CASSIDWRGDTQYF
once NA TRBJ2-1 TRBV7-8 TGTGCCAGCAGCAAGTCGGCGAGCGGGTCCTACAATGAGCAGTTCTTC CASSKSASGSYNEQFF
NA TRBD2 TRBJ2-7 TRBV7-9 TGTGCCAGCAGCCACCGGACTAGCGGGGGGGCCACCTACGAGCAGTACTTC CASSHRTSGGATYEQYF
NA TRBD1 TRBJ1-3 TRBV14 TGTGCCAGCAGCCGGTGGACAGGGGCTGGAAACACCATATATTTT CASSRWTGAGNTIYF
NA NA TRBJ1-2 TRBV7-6 TGTGCCAGCTCCCAACTTAACTATGGCTACACCTTC CASSQLNYGYTF
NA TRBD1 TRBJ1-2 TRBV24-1 TGTGCCACCAGTGATTGGACAGGGGACTATGGCTACACCTTC CATSDWTGDYGYTF
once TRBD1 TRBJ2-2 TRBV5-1 TGCGCCAGCAGCCAACAGGGGTACACCGGGGAGCTGTTTTTT CASSQQGYTGELFF
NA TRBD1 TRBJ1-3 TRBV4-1 TGCGCCAGCAGTATGACAGGGGGGCCAGGGCGCTCTGGAAACACCATATATTTT CASSMTGGPGRSGNTIYF
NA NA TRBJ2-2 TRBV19 TGTGCCAGTAGGACAGGTTGGGACACCGGGGAGCTGTTTTTT CASRTGWDTGELFF
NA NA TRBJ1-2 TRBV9 TGTGCCAGCAGCGTAGGGGGGCAGGTAACCTATGGCTACACCTTC CASSVGGQVTYGYTF
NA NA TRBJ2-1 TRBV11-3 TGTGCCAGCAGTTCGGACAGCTTTGTCTACAATGAGCAGTTCTTC CASSSDSFVYNEQFF
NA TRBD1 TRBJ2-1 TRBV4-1 TGCGCCAGCAGCCAAGAAAGGACAGGGGTTAATGAGCAGTTCTTC CASSQERTGVNEQFF
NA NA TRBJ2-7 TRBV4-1 TGCGCCAGCAGCCACCCGTCAGCGGGCCTTTACGAGCAGTACTTC CASSHPSAGLYEQYF
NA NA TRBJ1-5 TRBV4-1 TGCGCCAGCAGCCAACACTCGGGGGATCAGCCCCAGCATTTT CASSQHSGDQPQHF
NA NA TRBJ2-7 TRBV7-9 TGTGCCAGCAGCCGGGGAGCCTACGAGCAGTACTTC CASSRGAYEQYF
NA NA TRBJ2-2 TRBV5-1 TGCGCCAGCAGACGAGGGAACACCGGGGAGCTGTTTTTT CASRRGNTGELFF
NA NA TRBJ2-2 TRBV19 TGTGCCAGTAGTATAGAGGGAACAGGGACCGGGGAGCTGTTTTTT CASSIEGTGTGELFF
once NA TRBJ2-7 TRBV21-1 TGTGCCAGCAGAGGCGGGGGGCACACGGAGCAGTACTTC CASRGGGHTEQYF
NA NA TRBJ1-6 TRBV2 TGTGCCAGCACCAACGACAGAAGCTCCTATAATTCACCCCTCCACTTT CASTNDRSSYNSPLHF
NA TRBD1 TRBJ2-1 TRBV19 TGTGCCAGTAGGCCGACAGGGGTGAATGAGCAGTTCTTC CASRPTGVNEQFF
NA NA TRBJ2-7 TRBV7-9 TGTGCCAGCAGCTTTTCCACCGCCGAGTACGAGCAGTACTTC CASSFSTAEYEQYF
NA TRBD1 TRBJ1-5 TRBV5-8 TGTGCCAGCAGCAAAGACAGGGGTCAGCCCCAGCATTTT CASSKDRGQPQHF
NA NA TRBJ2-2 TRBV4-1 TGCGCCAGCAGCTTTGGAGGGACGACCCGCGGGGAGCTGTTTTTT CASSFGGTTRGELFF
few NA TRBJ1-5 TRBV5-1 TGCGCCAGCAGCTTGGCAGGGGTGAGCAATCAGCCCCAGCATTTT CASSLAGVSNQPQHF
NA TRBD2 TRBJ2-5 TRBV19 TGTGCCAGTAGTGGACTAGGTGGCGAGACCCAGTACTTC CASSGLGGETQYF
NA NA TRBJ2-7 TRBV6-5 TGTGCCAGCAGTTACAACCCGGGGAACTACGAGCAGTACTTC CASSYNPGNYEQYF
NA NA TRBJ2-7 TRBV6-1 TGTGCCAGCAGTGAAGTCGGCAGGTCCTACGAGCAGTACTTC CASSEVGRSYEQYF
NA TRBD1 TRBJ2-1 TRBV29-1 TGCAGCGCCGCTGCCCTGACAGGGCGCAATGAGCAGTTCTTC CSAAALTGRNEQFF
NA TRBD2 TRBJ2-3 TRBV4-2 TGTGCCAGCAGCCAAGAATCCTCACTAGCGGGGGGAGATACGCAGTATTTT CASSQESSLAGGDTQYF
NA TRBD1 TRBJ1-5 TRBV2 TGTGCCAGCAGTGCCACAGGGGGCAGTCAGCCCCAGCATTTT CASSATGGSQPQHF
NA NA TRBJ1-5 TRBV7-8 TGTGCCAGCAGCTTACTCTTTATTAGCAATCAGCCCCAGCATTTT CASSLLFISNQPQHF
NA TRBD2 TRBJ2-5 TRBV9 TGTGCCAGCAGCGTAGGAAGGCTAGCGGGGGGGCCGGAGACCCAGTACTTC CASSVGRLAGGPETQYF
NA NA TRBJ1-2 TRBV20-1 TGCAGTGCCCACCTTGGGGGGGGCTACACCTTC CSAHLGGGYTF
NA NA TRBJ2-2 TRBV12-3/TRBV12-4 TGTGCCAGCAGCCCCGGGGGGGAGCTGTTTTTT CASSPGGELFF
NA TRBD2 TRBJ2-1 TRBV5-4 TGTGCCAGCAGCCTGGCCGGACTAGCGAATAATGAGCAGTTCTTC CASSLAGLANNEQFF
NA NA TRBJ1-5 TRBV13 TGTGCCAGCAGCTCGGGTGTACAGCCCCAGCATTTT CASSSGVQPQHF